The clone carrying this TCR beta chain has only a few counts. The sample is drawn from a study of blood T cells in healthy people across ages. Germline CDR1 SQVTM, CDR2 ANQGSEA. CDR3 length equals 12 residues. For the second PCR, which ran for about 6 to 11 cycles, a sample-barcoded 5' primer and a J-beta primer mix were used. Template switching added a 12-random-nucleotide identifier to every cDNA molecule. TCRdb itself ran the 5' RACE reads through MiXCR, one entry per CDR3 protein. This sample has some 780,000 distinct CDR3 sequences, with just over 55% found just once. Per-sample yields of isolated PBMCs were at least 6.5 million.

V is TRBV29-1 and J is TRBJ2-1; no clear D gene. The sample consisted of blood. This receptor was identified in a middle-aged man in good health. The CDR3 bases are TGCAGTGGGCTGGCTTGGCAAAATGAGCAGTTCTTC. It specifies CSGLAWQNEQFF.